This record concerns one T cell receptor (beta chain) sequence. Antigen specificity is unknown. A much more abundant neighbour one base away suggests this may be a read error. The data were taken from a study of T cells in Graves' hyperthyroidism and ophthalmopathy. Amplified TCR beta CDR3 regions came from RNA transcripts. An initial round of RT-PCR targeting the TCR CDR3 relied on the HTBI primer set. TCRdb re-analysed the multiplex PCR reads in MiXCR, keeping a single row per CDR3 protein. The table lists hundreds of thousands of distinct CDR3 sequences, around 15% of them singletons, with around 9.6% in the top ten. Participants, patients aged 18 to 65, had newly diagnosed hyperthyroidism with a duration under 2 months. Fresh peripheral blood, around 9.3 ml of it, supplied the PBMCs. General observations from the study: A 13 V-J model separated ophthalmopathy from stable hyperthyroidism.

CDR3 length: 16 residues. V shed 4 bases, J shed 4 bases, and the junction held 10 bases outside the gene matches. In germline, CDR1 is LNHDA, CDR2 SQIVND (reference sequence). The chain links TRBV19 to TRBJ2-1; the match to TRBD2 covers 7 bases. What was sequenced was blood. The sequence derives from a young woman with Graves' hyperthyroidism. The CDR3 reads CASSTAGLGYYNEQFF. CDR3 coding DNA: TGTGCCAGTAGTACCGCAGGACTAGGGTATTACAATGAGCAGTTCTTC.